A selection of T cell receptor beta chains follows, all from one sample in a study of post-analysis software for immune sequencing data. One entry per CDR3 protein, called by TCRdb with MiXCR from the PCR reads. The sample contains under 900,000 distinct CDR3 sequences, roughly half of which appear only once. The material sequenced was blood. The receptors originated from a girl aged 5-17 years with multiple sclerosis. The conserved cysteine and the conserved F or W are not part of the CDR3 here. D genes are given only for firm matches. The size field is filled for only some rows; it gives once, few, many or a size class.

abundance | j_gene | d_gene | v_gene | CDR3aa
NA | TRBJ2-1 | NA | TRBV5-1 | ASSLSDQYNEQF
NA | TRBJ1-2 | NA | TRBV29-1 | SVSRDTLYGYT
NA | TRBJ1-5 | TRBD1 | TRBV15 | ATSREVGGNRGGQPQH
NA | TRBJ1-4 | NA | TRBV2 | ASSKWDSHEKLF
NA | TRBJ2-7 | TRBD1 | TRBV10-3 | AISGRQGPSYEQY
NA | TRBJ2-1 | NA | TRBV29-1 | SVEERYNEQF
NA | TRBJ2-3 | NA | TRBV20-1 | SAARGASTDTQY
few | TRBJ2-7 | NA | TRBV12-3/TRBV12-4 | ASSGARAAATYEQY
few | TRBJ2-7 | TRBD2 | TRBV6-1 | ASRFFRAGAYYEQY
NA | TRBJ2-7 | NA | TRBV7-9 | ASTPGSSGEQY
NA | TRBJ1-1 | NA | TRBV7-9 | ASSSLQVETEAF
NA | TRBJ1-5 | NA | TRBV20-1 | SASYQGSSNQPQH
few | TRBJ2-7 | TRBD2 | TRBV6-2/TRBV6-3 | ASRPSGRAVDEQY
NA | TRBJ1-2 | TRBD1 | TRBV7-9 | ASSLGTGDNYGYT
NA | TRBJ2-6 | NA | TRBV21-1 | ASSKANNRAHEGGANVLT
NA | TRBJ2-7 | TRBD2 | TRBV12-5 | ASGLVSPREGSSYEQY
once | TRBJ2-7 | NA | TRBV12-5 | ASGLATYEQY
NA | TRBJ2-7 | NA | TRBV21-1 | ASSKRQNHSYEQY
few | NA | NA | TRBV5-6 | ASSLAGTVLVSLCEQY
NA | TRBJ1-2 | NA | TRBV7-2 | ASSLPGERQASNYGYT
NA | NA | NA | TRBV5-1 | ASSPDGLETQY
few | TRBJ2-3 | TRBD1 | TRBV5-1 | ASTDRATGDTQY
NA | TRBJ1-2 | NA | TRBV18 | ASSPNGANNYGYT
NA | TRBJ2-7 | NA | TRBV7-3 | ASSLTRTQSSYEQY
NA | TRBJ2-1 | TRBD2 | TRBV5-1 | ASSSGTSGMNEQF
NA | TRBJ2-7 | NA | TRBV29-1 | SVEKPNYEQY
NA | TRBJ2-1 | TRBD2 | TRBV10-3 | AIRPGLAPYNEQF
NA | TRBJ2-5 | NA | TRBV29-1 | SVGAGRSTETQY
NA | TRBJ2-2 | NA | TRBV5-1 | ASSQGSNTRELF
few | TRBJ1-2 | NA | TRBV6-6 | ASSYLARGGTSYGYT
few | TRBJ2-7 | NA | TRBV29-1 | SVTGLNTYEQY
NA | TRBJ2-7 | TRBD1 | TRBV19 | ASSDRDPYEQY
NA | TRBJ2-1 | TRBD2 | TRBV20-1 | SARAAGGPGNEQF
few | TRBJ2-7 | TRBD2 | TRBV5-5 | ASNRAGGPPEQY
NA | TRBJ1-1 | NA | TRBV7-9 | ASSLGTDEAF
few | TRBJ2-4 | NA | TRBV7-9 | ASSFVPEEQY
few | TRBJ2-1 | TRBD2 | TRBV12-3/TRBV12-4 | ASSLGGSGISSYNEQF
NA | NA | TRBD1 | TRBV20-1 | SARRTGGSYNEQY
NA | TRBJ2-7 | NA | TRBV5-1 | ASSLIHEQY
NA | TRBJ1-6 | NA | TRBV12-3/TRBV12-4 | ASSFQVLAGVLSPLH
NA | TRBJ2-1 | TRBD2 | TRBV5-1 | ASSLATGLAVFNEQF
NA | NA | NA | TRBV7-8 | ASTQLAASGYGYT
NA | TRBJ1-2 | NA | TRBV4-1 | ASSPKRGGYT
NA | TRBJ1-1 | NA | TRBV20-1 | SARGQLMNTEAF
NA | TRBJ2-7 | TRBD1 | TRBV29-1 | SVDTGGSYEQY
NA | TRBJ2-3 | NA | TRBV20-1 | SASGILNTDTQY
NA | TRBJ2-3 | NA | TRBV5-5 | ASSPIGAPLSDTQY
NA | TRBJ2-4 | NA | TRBV7-2 | ASSFKGSGEQY
few | TRBJ2-1 | NA | TRBV7-9 | ASSLGTAAEQF
NA | TRBJ2-3 | NA | TRBV5-1 | ASSLDGLNTDTQY
NA | TRBJ1-2 | NA | TRBV5-1 | ASSLGLGTGNYGYT
NA | TRBJ1-2 | NA | TRBV15 | ATSKEAFPNYGYT
few | TRBJ2-5 | TRBD1 | TRBV6-1 | ASSRQGHGTQY
NA | TRBJ1-1 | NA | TRBV7-2 | ASSLALWQNTEAF
NA | TRBJ2-7 | NA | TRBV6-5 | ASSYSTGQIYEQY
NA | TRBJ1-2 | TRBD1 | TRBV20-1 | SARAKDRDYGYT
once | TRBJ2-1 | TRBD1 | TRBV2 | ASTLDRGLYNEQF
NA | TRBJ1-1 | NA | TRBV7-9 | ASSLVLSGANTEAF
few | TRBJ1-5 | NA | TRBV29-1 | SVQYSNQPQH
NA | TRBJ2-3 | NA | TRBV20-1 | SARLTVTDTQY